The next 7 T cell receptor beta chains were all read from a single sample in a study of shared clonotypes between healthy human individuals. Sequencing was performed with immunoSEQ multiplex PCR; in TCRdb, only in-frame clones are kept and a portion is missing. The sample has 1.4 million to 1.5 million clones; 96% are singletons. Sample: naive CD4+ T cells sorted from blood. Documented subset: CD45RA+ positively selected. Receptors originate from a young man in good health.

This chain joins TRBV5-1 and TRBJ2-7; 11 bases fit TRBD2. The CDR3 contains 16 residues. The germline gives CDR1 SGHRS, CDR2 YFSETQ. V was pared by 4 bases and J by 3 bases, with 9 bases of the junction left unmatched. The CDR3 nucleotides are TGCGCCAGCAGCCCGGGACTAGCGGAGAAGTTCTACGAGCAGTACTTC. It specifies CASSPGLAEKFYEQYF.

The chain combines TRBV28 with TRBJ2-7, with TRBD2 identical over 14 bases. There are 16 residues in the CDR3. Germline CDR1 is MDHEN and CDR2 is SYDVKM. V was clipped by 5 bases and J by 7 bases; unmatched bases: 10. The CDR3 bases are TGTGCCAGCAGTGAGGCTACCGGGACTAGCGGGAGTGAGCAGTACTTC. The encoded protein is CASSEATGTSGSEQYF.

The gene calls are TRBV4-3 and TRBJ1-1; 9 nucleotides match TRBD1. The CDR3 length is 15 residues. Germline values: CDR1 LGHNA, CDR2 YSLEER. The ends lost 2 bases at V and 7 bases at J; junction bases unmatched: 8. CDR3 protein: CASSQTGTGYVEAFF. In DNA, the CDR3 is TGCGCCAGCAGCCAAACCGGGACAGGGTATGTTGAAGCTTTCTTT.

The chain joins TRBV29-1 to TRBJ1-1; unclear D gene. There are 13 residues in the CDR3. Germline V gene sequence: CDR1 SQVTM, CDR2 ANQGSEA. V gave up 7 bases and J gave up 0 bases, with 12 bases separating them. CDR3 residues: CSGTPNLNTEAFF. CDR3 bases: TGCAGCGGCACTCCTAACCTGAACACTGAAGCTTTCTTT. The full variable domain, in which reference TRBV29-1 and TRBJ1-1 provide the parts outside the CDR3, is SAVISQKPSRDICQRGTSLTIQCQVDSQVTMMFWYRQQPGQSLTLIATANQGSEATYESGFVIDKFPISRPNLTFSTLTVSNMSPEDSSIYLCSGTPNLNTEAFFGQGTRLTVV.

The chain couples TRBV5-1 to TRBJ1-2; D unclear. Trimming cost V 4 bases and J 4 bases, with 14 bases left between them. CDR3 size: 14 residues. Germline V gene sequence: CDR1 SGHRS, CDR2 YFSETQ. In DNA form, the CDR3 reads TGCGCCAGCAGCCCCACCCCATCGGGCTATGGCTACACCTTC. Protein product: CASSPTPSGYGYTF.

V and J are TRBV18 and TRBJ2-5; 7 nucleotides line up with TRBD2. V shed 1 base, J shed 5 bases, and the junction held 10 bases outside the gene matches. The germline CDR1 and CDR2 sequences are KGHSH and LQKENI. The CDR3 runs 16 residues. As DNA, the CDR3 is TGTGCCAGCTCACCACTTGGGGAGGGACGGAGTGAGACCCAGTACTTC. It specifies CASSPLGEGRSETQYF.

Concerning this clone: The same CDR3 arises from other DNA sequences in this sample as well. CDR3 residues: CASSSGTLPYEQYF. CDR3 sequence (DNA): TGTGCCAGCAGTTCCGGGACTCTTCCCTACGAGCAGTACTTC. V and J are TRBV28 and TRBJ2-7, with D tentatively TRBD2 (6 bases). V lost 4 bases, J lost 2 bases, and 12 bases lay in between. Germline assignment: CDR1 MDHEN and CDR2 SYDVKM. The CDR3 runs to 14 residues.